This entry lists 20 T cell receptor beta chains sequenced from one sample in a study of cytomegalovirus exposure and HLA in healthy donors. Amplification used 60 Vbeta primers and 13 Jbeta primers. The protocol was immunoSEQ multiplex PCR, while the TCRdb copy is restricted to in-frame clones and leaves out a portion. The sample yields about 98,000 clones, about four fifths seen once. The sequenced sample was PBMCs. The receptors derive from a female donor in good health and CMV-seropositive.

With regard to this clone: Its ends do not fully match the called genes, so a read error is possible. The V call is TRBV5-1, the J call TRBJ2-5, with TRBD1 as a possible D gene (5 bases). From germline, CDR1 is SGHRS and CDR2 YFSETQ. The CDR3 sequence is 12 residues long. CDR3 DNA sequence: TGCGCCAGCGGGGCCACCCAAGCGACCCAGTACTTC. Amino acids: CASGATQATQYF.

The chain is built from TRBV27 and TRBJ2-7; 7 bases line up with TRBD1. The junction had 6 bases not matched to a gene; V was cut back by 5 bases and J by 2 bases. This CDR3 is 14 amino acids long. The germline V gene encodes CDR1 MNHEY and CDR2 SMNVEV (reference sequence). The CDR3 loop reads CASSKPGQTYEQYF. The DNA of the CDR3 is TGTGCCAGCAGTAAACCGGGACAGACCTACGAGCAGTACTTC.

This sequence joins TRBV6-6 and TRBJ2-2; 7 positions agree with TRBD1. The V and J ends lost 6 bases and 8 bases, in that order; junction bases with no gene match: 3. Germline loops: CDR1 MNHNY, CDR2 SVGAGI (reference sequence). The CDR3 covers 12 residues. The CDR3 DNA follows: TGTGCCAGCAGGGGACAGCAAGGGGAGCTGTTTTTT. Protein product: CASRGQQGELFF.

The chain employs TRBV4-1 and TRBJ2-3; D gene uncertain. The CDR3 loop spans 11 amino acids. V lost 2 bases and J 8 bases, leaving 5 bases between the germline ends. Germline lookup yields CDR1 MGHRA and CDR2 YSYEKL. This CDR3 is CASSQIGTQYF. The DNA of the CDR3 is TGCGCCAGCAGCCAAATCGGTACGCAGTATTTT.

The chain employs TRBV5-1 and TRBJ1-1, with a weak D call TRBD1 (5 bases). Germline V CDR1 and CDR2: SGHRS, YFSETQ. The CDR3 is made up of 12 amino acids. The ends were cut back, 3 bases at V and 11 bases at J, with 14 bases in the middle. CDR3 loop: CASSSGRGNAFF. CDR3 nucleotide sequence: TGCGCCAGCAGCTCTGGTCGGGGGAACGCTTTCTTT.

The chain uses TRBV6-6 and TRBJ1-1; no clear D gene. Germline loops: CDR1 MNHNY, CDR2 SVGAGI (reference sequence). Between the trimmed V and J ends, which lost 7 bases and 1 base, there was a span of 10 bases. The CDR3 is 13 amino acids. CDR3 bases: TGTGCCAGCACTGGAACGGGGAACACTGAAGCTTTCTTT. Protein sequence: CASTGTGNTEAFF.

This chain connects TRBV19 to TRBJ1-1, with unresolved D. V lost 5 bases and J lost 2, with 9 bases in between. This CDR3 contains 13 residues. Germline assignment: CDR1 LNHDA and CDR2 SQIVND (reference sequence). The CDR3: CASSHQVNTEAFF. CDR3 nucleotide sequence: TGTGCCAGTAGTCATCAGGTAAACACTGAAGCTTTCTTT.

V is TRBV5-1 and J is TRBJ2-5, with no clear D. The V gene lost 3 bases and the J gene lost 1 base, with 10 bases spanning the gap. There are 14 residues in the CDR3. Looked up from germline, CDR1 is SGHRS and CDR2 is YFSETQ. This chain's CDR3 is CASSSSPGQETQYF. DNA for the CDR3: TGCGCCAGCAGCTCGTCCCCAGGCCAAGAGACCCAGTACTTC. The full variable domain, completed using reference TRBV5-1 and TRBJ2-5, is KAGVTQTPRYLIKTRGQQVTLSCSPISGHRSVSWYQQTPGQGLQFLFEYFSETQRNKGNFPGRFSGRQFSNSRSEMNVSTLELGDSALYLCASSSSPGQETQYFGPGTRLLVL.

V and J are TRBV15 and TRBJ2-1, with TRBD2 matching over 13 bases. In germline, CDR1 is LNHNV, CDR2 YYDKDF (reference sequence). The V and J ends lost 0 bases and 8 bases, in that order; junction bases with no gene match: 7. The CDR3 totals 17 residues. The CDR3, as DNA: TGTGCCACCAGCAGAGATTTAGGACTAGCGGGAGAATATGAGCAGTTCTTC. Translation: CATSRDLGLAGEYEQFF.

This clone has only one observation. The chain is built from TRBV6-1 and TRBJ1-2, with unresolved D. This CDR3 has 16 residues. Trimming left V 1 base short and J 4 bases short, with 16 bases between. Looked up from germline, CDR1 is MNHNS and CDR2 is SASEGT. CDR3 amino acids: CASSEDLASGFYGYTF. The CDR3 DNA follows: TGTGCCAGCAGTGAAGATCTGGCGTCAGGCTTCTATGGCTACACCTTC.

J is TRBJ1-1 and V is TRBV5-1; D uncertain. Germline assignment: CDR1 SGHRS and CDR2 YFSETQ. This CDR3 spans 14 amino acids. Trimming removed 4 bases from V and 0 bases from J, with 10 bases in between. The CDR3 bases are TGCGCCAGCAGCCCAGGAGGAATGAACACTGAAGCTTTCTTT. It yields the protein CASSPGGMNTEAFF. Using reference TRBV5-1 and TRBJ1-1 for the parts outside the CDR3, the full variable domain is KAGVTQTPRYLIKTRGQQVTLSCSPISGHRSVSWYQQTPGQGLQFLFEYFSETQRNKGNFPGRFSGRQFSNSRSEMNVSTLELGDSALYLCASSPGGMNTEAFFGQGTRLTVV.

V and J are TRBV19 and TRBJ2-2; TRBD1 aligns across 9 bases. CDR3 length: 15 amino acids. The ends lost 3 bases at V and 5 bases at J; junction bases unmatched: 4. Germline CDR1 and CDR2: LNHDA and SQIVND (reference sequence). The CDR3 sequence is CASSMVGQGTGELFF. Written as DNA, the CDR3 is TGTGCCAGTAGTATGGTGGGACAGGGAACCGGGGAGCTGTTTTTT.

V is TRBV7-9 and J is TRBJ1-1; D is perhaps TRBD1 (5 bases). CDR3 length equals 14 residues. Looked up from germline, CDR1 is SEHNR and CDR2 is FQNEAQ (reference sequence). Trimming shortened V by 2 bases and J by 3 bases, and 10 bases separated the two germline ends. This CDR3 is CASSLTGRDTEAFF. CDR3 coding DNA: TGTGCCAGCAGCTTAACTGGCAGGGACACTGAAGCTTTCTTT. The whole variable domain, filled in from reference TRBV7-9 and TRBJ1-1, reads DTGVSQNPRHKITKRGQNVTFRCDPISEHNRLYWYRQTLGQGPEFLTYFQNEAQLEKSRLLSDRFSAERPKGSFSTLEIQRTEQGDSAMYLCASSLTGRDTEAFFGQGTRLTVV.

CDR3 nucleotides: TGCGCCAGCAGCCAAGAGGAAGGGGGCCCCTGTGGCTACACCTTC. It codes for CASSQEEGGPCGYTF. The gene calls are TRBV4-1 and TRBJ1-2; 7 bases are shared with TRBD1. The CDR3 sequence is 15 residues long. V was clipped by 0 bases and J by 7 bases; unmatched bases: 8. Per germline, CDR1 MGHRA and CDR2 YSYEKL.

This clone turned up a few times. DNA for the CDR3: TGTGCCAGCAGTCTCAGGACAGGGCGAGGCTACACCTTC. Amino acid sequence: CASSLRTGRGYTF. This chain joins TRBV6-5 and TRBJ1-2; the match to TRBD1 covers 8 bases. The CDR3 sequence is 13 residues long. After removal of 5 bases from V and 8 bases from J, the junction contained 7 bases not matched to a gene. Germline values: CDR1 MNHEY, CDR2 SVGAGI.

This chain joins TRBV4-1 and TRBJ1-5; D may be TRBD1 (6 bases). The CDR3 runs to 15 residues. The ends were cut back, 3 bases at V and 9 bases at J, with 18 bases in the middle. Germline V gives CDR1 MGHRA, CDR2 YSYEKL. The CDR3 here is CASSHPDRAPRPQHF. The CDR3 DNA reads as TGCGCCAGCAGCCACCCGGACAGAGCCCCACGGCCCCAGCATTTT.

The chain combines TRBV11-3 with TRBJ2-5; D remains unclear. Germline assignment: CDR1 SGHNT and CDR2 YENEEA. The CDR3 loop spans 13 amino acids. V lost 4 bases and J lost 3, with 9 bases in between. CDR3 residues: CASSSLTKETQYF. For the CDR3, the DNA is TGTGCCAGCAGCTCCCTAACTAAAGAGACCCAGTACTTC.

V and J are TRBV27 and TRBJ2-5; no firm D call. The assigned J gene may be wrong: the sequence end matches TRBJ2-7 better. The CDR3 spans 11 residues. Looked up from germline, CDR1 is MNHEY and CDR2 is SMNVEV (reference sequence). The CDR3 reads CASMSSYEQYF. CDR3 nucleotides: TGTGCCAGCATGTCGTCCTACGAGCAGTACTTC.

The rearrangement joins TRBV27 to TRBJ2-6, with D tentatively TRBD1 (5 bases). CDR3 length equals 16 residues. Germline V lookup: CDR1 MNHEY, CDR2 SMNVEV (reference sequence). V lost 6 bases to trimming and J lost 2 bases, with 14 bases between them. This CDR3 reads CASRPLDSPGANVLTF. The CDR3 DNA reads TGTGCCAGCAGACCCTTAGACAGCCCTGGGGCCAACGTCCTGACTTTC.

This clone was detected a few times. The chain recombines TRBV27 with TRBJ2-7, with D possibly being TRBD1 (5 bases). Germline V CDR1 and CDR2: MNHEY, SMNVEV (reference sequence). The CDR3 has 19 amino acids. Trimming removed 2 bases at V and 3 bases at J, with 26 bases between. CDR3 bases: TGTGCCAGCAGTTTACAAAGGGGCGCCACGCTGTTAGATGGCTACGAGCAGTACTTC. Residues: CASSLQRGATLLDGYEQYF.